Reported below is one TCR beta chain. Its antigen is not identified. PCR used 60 Vbeta primers and 13 Jbeta primers. The assay was immunoSEQ multiplex PCR, and TCRdb's table has in-frame clones only and misses some. In all, the sample yields around 70,000 clones. The record originates from a study of cytomegalovirus exposure and HLA in healthy donors. Study context: HLA-typed donors were the source of approximately 80 million unique TCRs held in an early data release. Study-level results: A few chains tied to CMV proved CMV antigen-specific in vitro. The study dropped some indistinguishable V segments, TRBV6-2 and TRBV6-3 among them. Later analysis identified a missense DCLRE1C variant that was linked to TCR beta V- and J-gene trimming.

V was shortened by 0 bases and J by 8 bases, with 11 bases between the two germline ends. The CDR3 is made up of 14 amino acids. Per germline, CDR1 SGHAT and CDR2 FQNNGV. The sequenced material came from PBMCs. This TCR was recovered from a man aged 35 to 55 in good health and CMV-seronegative. The chain employs TRBV11-2 and TRBJ2-1; the D is unclear. DNA for the CDR3: TGTGCCAGCAGCTTAGATCGTGTAGCTGATGAGCAGTTCTTC. Amino acid sequence: CASSLDRVADEQFF. Full variable domain (remainder filled in from reference TRBV11-2 and TRBJ2-1): EAGVAQSPRYKIIEKRQSVAFWCNPISGHATLYWYQQILGQGPKLLIQFQNNGVVDDSQLPKDRFSAERLKGVDSTLKIQPAKLEDSAVYLCASSLDRVADEQFFGPGTRLTVL.